This T cell receptor (beta chain) was captured by sequencing in a study of cytomegalovirus exposure and HLA in healthy donors. The study's findings and limits: 150 or so TCR beta chains were listed as cytomegalovirus-associated.

Clones were read by immunoSEQ multiplex PCR, and TCRdb kept only the in-frame ones, dropping some. The sample shows approximately 170,000 clones, 80% to 85% of them seen only once. As for this clone: Its specificity is not known.

The CDR3 contains 14 residues. Germline values: CDR1 SGHTA, CDR2 FQGNSA. The V and J ends lost 1 base and 2 bases respectively, with 9 bases between them. This sequence originates from a man aged 30 to 45 in good health and CMV-seropositive. Source material: PBMCs. V usage is TRBV7-2 and J usage is TRBJ2-7; a weak D match, TRBD1 (5 bases). The CDR3 DNA is TGTGCCAGCAGCTTAGATCTGGGGCCCTACGAGCAGTACTTC. Its protein is CASSLDLGPYEQYF.